The 28 T cell receptor beta chains listed next were all sequenced from one sample in a study of T cell responses to AZD1222 COVID-19 vaccine. Data came from immunoSEQ multiplex PCR; TCRdb stores just in-frame clones and leaves some out. The sample carries some 180,000 clones, 80% to 95% recorded once. The sample was peripheral blood, taken 28 days after the second AZD1222 dose. The receptors were sampled from an adult who received the AZD1222 COVID-19 vaccine.

The rearrangement links TRBV19 to TRBJ1-1; 11 nucleotides align to TRBD1. This CDR3 is 15 amino acids long. Germline-derived CDR1 and CDR2 are LNHDA and SQIVND (reference sequence). V lost 5 bases, J lost 10 bases, and 12 bases stayed unmatched. CDR3 residues: CASSLGQGAISGAFF. The DNA of the CDR3 is TGTGCCAGTAGTCTAGGACAGGGGGCTATTTCTGGAGCTTTCTTT.

CDR3 DNA sequence: TGCGCCAGCAGCCGGGACAGTAGCTCCTACGAGCAGTACTTC. Protein: CASSRDSSSYEQYF. V and J are TRBV5-1 and TRBJ2-7; 7 bases map to TRBD1. V dropped 4 bases and J dropped 0; count of bases not matched to a gene: 4. Germline assignment: CDR1 SGHRS and CDR2 YFSETQ. The CDR3 has 14 residues.

The chain combines TRBV2 with TRBJ2-1; 10 nucleotides line up with TRBD2. The CDR3 extends over 16 amino acids. Trimming took 7 bases from V and 9 from J; bases not matched to a gene: 15. The V gene's germline CDR1 is SNHLY and CDR2 FYNNEI. The CDR3 DNA is TGTGCCAGCACCAGACTAGCGGGCTCCCCCAAGAGTGAGCAGTTCTTC. Protein sequence: CASTRLAGSPKSEQFF.

V and J are TRBV2 and TRBJ1-5; D perhaps matches TRBD1 (6 bases). V lost 4 bases to trimming and J lost 7 bases, with 20 bases between them. The CDR3 runs to 16 residues. Germline CDR1 SNHLY, CDR2 FYNNEI. CDR3 in amino acids: CASSGRGGRIDQPQHF. CDR3 DNA sequence: TGTGCCAGCAGTGGAAGGGGGGGTAGGATCGACCAGCCCCAGCATTTT.

The genes are TRBV2 and TRBJ2-3; 15 nucleotides line up with TRBD2. CDR1 is SNHLY, CDR2 FYNNEI, per germline. Trimming at V came to 6 bases and at J to 6 bases, leaving 19 bases not matched to a gene. CDR3 length: 20 residues. The CDR3 DNA reads TGTGCCAGCAGCCCTTCCAGGGGACTAGCGGGAGGCCACCTTGGGGATACGCAGTATTTT. This codes for CASSPSRGLAGGHLGDTQYF.

The chain is built from TRBV27 and TRBJ2-7; 7 bases align to TRBD1. Germline CDR1 and CDR2: MNHEY and SMNVEV (reference sequence). V trimming: 0 bases; J trimming: 3 bases; junction bases outside the gene matches: 8. The CDR3 consists of 16 residues. CDR3 protein: CASSLSSTGEYYEQYF. CDR3 bases: TGTGCCAGCAGTTTATCGAGTACAGGGGAGTACTACGAGCAGTACTTC.

The chain recombines TRBV27 with TRBJ1-1, with D perhaps matching TRBD1 (6 bases). V was pared by 4 bases and J by 1 base, with 10 bases between. The CDR3 length is 14 residues. Germline CDR1 reads MNHEY; CDR2 reads SMNVEV (reference sequence). Here the CDR3 DNA reads TGTGCCAGCAGTTGGGGACACAGGAACACTGAAGCTTTCTTT. As protein: CASSWGHRNTEAFF.

The V and J genes are TRBV5-1 and TRBJ2-2; 8 bases are a match to TRBD1. V dropped 2 bases and J dropped 2; count of bases not matched to a gene: 11. The CDR3 consists of 18 residues. The germline V gene encodes CDR1 SGHRS and CDR2 YFSETQ. The chain's CDR3 is CASSFWPGTGVNTGELFF. In DNA form, the CDR3 reads TGCGCCAGCAGCTTCTGGCCCGGGACAGGAGTAAACACCGGGGAGCTGTTTTTT.

The CDR3 region has the DNA TGTGCCAGCAGCTTAGTTCGACAGGGGCAGTACTTC. Its translation: CASSLVRQGQYF. The chain recombines TRBV11-2 with TRBJ2-7; 7 positions match TRBD1. V dropped 1 base and J dropped 9; count of bases not matched to a gene: 3. This CDR3 is built from 12 residues. CDR1 and CDR2 from the germline V gene are SGHAT and FQNNGV.

The chain carries TRBV10-3 and TRBJ1-6; tentative D call: TRBD1 (5 bases). Germline V lookup: CDR1 ENHRY, CDR2 SYGVKD. The CDR3 has 14 amino acids. V was trimmed by 8 bases and J by 7 bases, leaving 15 bases between them. The CDR3 reads CAIRSGPNNSPLHF. The CDR3 nucleotides are TGTGCCATCCGATCGGGACCGAACAATTCACCCCTCCACTTT.

V usage is TRBV16 and J usage is TRBJ1-5; tentative D call: TRBD1 (6 bases). This CDR3 contains 15 residues. Germline CDR1 is KGHSY and CDR2 is FQNENV. Trimming shortened V by 2 bases and J by 2 bases, and 10 bases separated the two germline ends. The DNA of the CDR3 is TGTGCCAGCAGCCAAGAGTCAGGGGGCAATCAGCCCCAGCATTTT. This translates into CASSQESGGNQPQHF.

The chain couples TRBV30 to TRBJ2-1, with 7 bases matching TRBD2. The CDR3 consists of 13 residues. V lost 0 bases, J lost 5 bases, and 1 base stayed unmatched. The germline CDR1 and CDR2 sequences are GTSNPN and SVGIG (reference sequence). The CDR3 is CAWSVLAHNEQFF. Here the CDR3 DNA reads TGTGCCTGGAGTGTACTAGCGCACAATGAGCAGTTCTTC. Full variable domain (rest looked up from reference TRBV30 and TRBJ2-1): SQTIHQWPATLVQPVGSPLSLECTVEGTSNPNLYWYRQAAGRGLQLLFYSVGIGQISSEVPQNLSASRPQDRQFILSSKKLLLSDSGFYLCAWSVLAHNEQFFGPGTRLTVL.

The V call is TRBV4-1, the J call TRBJ2-4; D gene uncertain. This CDR3 comprises 15 residues. CDR1 is MGHRA, CDR2 YSYEKL, per germline. V dropped 3 bases and J dropped 0 bases, with 9 bases sitting between them. CDR3: CASSHPTVAKNIQYF. CDR3 DNA sequence: TGCGCCAGCAGCCACCCGACGGTAGCCAAAAACATTCAGTACTTC.

This chain connects TRBV9 to TRBJ2-6; a possible D gene is TRBD1 (5 bases). The V and J ends lost 3 bases and 2 bases respectively, with 9 bases between them. Germline values: CDR1 SGDLS, CDR2 YYNGEE. The CDR3 extends over 15 amino acids. For the CDR3, the DNA is TGTGCCAGCAGCGCCGCAGGGACTGGGGCCAACGTCCTGACTTTC. Translating it yields CASSAAGTGANVLTF.

V and J are TRBV7-9 and TRBJ1-2, with D possibly matching TRBD1 (5 bases). The CDR3 runs to 15 residues. The V gene lost 3 bases and the J gene lost 3 bases, with 14 bases spanning the gap. Germline values: CDR1 SEHNR, CDR2 FQNEAQ (reference sequence). The CDR3 here is CASSLAGPVDYGYTF. The CDR3 DNA is TGTGCCAGCAGCTTGGCGGGACCGGTGGACTATGGCTACACCTTC.

The gene calls are TRBV7-2 and TRBJ1-2, with TRBD1 identical over 7 bases. CDR1 is SGHTA, CDR2 FQGNSA, per germline. The CDR3 totals 14 residues. Trimming removed 5 bases from V and 8 bases from J; junction bases left unmatched: 11. The chain's CDR3 is CASSHYNDRVGYTF. For the CDR3, the DNA is TGTGCCAGCAGCCACTATAATGACAGGGTCGGCTACACCTTC.

This chain links TRBV18 with TRBJ2-6; D is unresolved. The CDR3 covers 15 residues. Germline assignment: CDR1 KGHSH and CDR2 LQKENI. Trimming cost V 6 bases and J 0 bases, with 9 bases left between them. The CDR3 nucleotides are TGTGCCAGCTCTCTGGAGTACTCTGGGGCCAACGTCCTGACTTTC. Its protein is CASSLEYSGANVLTF.

V and J are TRBV6-6 and TRBJ2-5; D uncertain. Deletions cut 0 bases from V and 4 bases from J, with 6 bases between. Per germline, CDR1 MNHNY and CDR2 SVGAGI (reference sequence). This CDR3 contains 13 residues. The CDR3 here is CASSYSGSETQYF. The DNA of the CDR3 is TGTGCCAGCAGTTACTCGGGCTCAGAGACCCAGTACTTC.

This sequence joins TRBV2 and TRBJ2-1, with D possibly TRBD1 on 5 matching bases. Germline CDR1 reads SNHLY; CDR2 reads FYNNEI. CDR3 size: 15 residues. V was pared by 2 bases and J by 4 bases, with 12 bases between. The CDR3, as DNA: TGTGCCAGCAGTGAAATCTGGGGCTCTTACAATGAGCAGTTCTTC. Its translation is CASSEIWGSYNEQFF.

This chain connects TRBV9 to TRBJ2-7; 9 bases align to TRBD2. The V segment lost 0 bases and the J segment 3 bases; nucleotides outside the gene matches: 10. This CDR3 has 17 residues. Germline-derived CDR1 and CDR2 are SGDLS and YYNGEE. The CDR3 loop is CASSVGTSAPNVYEQYF. The CDR3 DNA reads as TGTGCCAGCAGCGTAGGGACTAGCGCACCGAACGTCTACGAGCAGTACTTC.

The V call is TRBV18, the J call TRBJ1-4; D ambiguous. The CDR3 consists of 12 residues. Trimming removed 4 bases at V and 8 bases at J, with 8 bases between. Germline CDR1 and CDR2: KGHSH and LQKENI. The CDR3 spells CASSQRGEKLFF. The CDR3 DNA follows: TGTGCCAGCTCACAACGGGGAGAAAAACTGTTTTTT.

V and J are TRBV27 and TRBJ2-3; weak D call: TRBD2 (6 bases). Trimming left V 7 bases short and J 0 bases short, with 11 bases between. Germline-derived CDR1 and CDR2 are MNHEY and SMNVEV (reference sequence). The CDR3 has 14 amino acids. CDR3 nucleotides: TGTGCCAGCACCCGACGGGGGAGCACAGATACGCAGTATTTT. Amino acids: CASTRRGSTDTQYF.

The chain links TRBV5-1 to TRBJ2-2, with 7 bases lining up with TRBD2. Germline V gene sequence: CDR1 SGHRS, CDR2 YFSETQ. Losses at the gene ends were 0 bases for V and 5 bases for J; bases not matched to a gene: 4. This CDR3 contains 15 residues. The CDR3 spells CASSLGPGGTGELFF. CDR3 bases: TGCGCCAGCAGCTTGGGACCCGGGGGGACCGGGGAGCTGTTTTTT.

This chain connects TRBV4-3 to TRBJ2-2; D ambiguous. From germline, CDR1 is LGHNA and CDR2 YSLEER. Trimming stripped 0 bases from V and 0 bases from J, with 8 bases between. This CDR3 comprises 16 residues. CDR3 region: CASSQDRVTNTGELFF. The DNA for the CDR3 is TGCGCCAGCAGCCAAGATCGCGTAACGAACACCGGGGAGCTGTTTTTT.

The rearrangement links TRBV3-1 (or the pseudogene TRBV3-2) to TRBJ2-3; a possible D gene is TRBD1 (5 bases). The CDR3 is made up of 15 amino acids. V was cut by 0 bases and J by 3 bases, with 10 bases left in between. Germline V CDR1 and CDR2: LGHDT, YNNKEL (reference sequence). CDR3 DNA: TGTGCCAGCAGCCAAGATCGGGCAGGGACAGATACGCAGTATTTT. It translates to CASSQDRAGTDTQYF.

The chain employs TRBV2 and TRBJ2-1, with 11 bases matching TRBD2. Trimming took 6 bases from V and 10 from J; bases not matched to a gene: 23. The CDR3 has 19 amino acids. The V gene's germline CDR1 is SNHLY and CDR2 FYNNEI. For the CDR3, the DNA is TGTGCCAGCAGACCTACGGACCCCATCCTAGCGGGAGGATCGGGGGAGCAGTTCTTC. It codes for CASRPTDPILAGGSGEQFF.

CDR3 in amino acids: CASSQVGRREVETQYF. The DNA of the CDR3 is TGCGCCAGCAGCCAAGTGGGAAGGCGGGAGGTTGAGACCCAGTACTTC. V usage is TRBV4-1 and J usage is TRBJ2-5, with 8 bases fitting TRBD2. Trimming took 1 base from V and 5 from J; bases not matched to a gene: 9. Germline CDR1 and CDR2: MGHRA and YSYEKL. The CDR3 has 16 amino acids.

This chain joins TRBV6-1 and TRBJ1-1; a possible D gene is TRBD1 (6 bases). V lost 0 bases, J lost 10 bases, and 18 bases lay in between. This CDR3 has 15 amino acids. The V gene's germline CDR1 is MNHNS and CDR2 SASEGT. The CDR3 protein is CASSEAMQGNRVAFF. The CDR3 nucleotides read TGTGCCAGCAGTGAAGCGATGCAGGGGAATCGGGTAGCTTTCTTT.